Listed below are T cell receptor beta chains from one sample, sequenced in a study of blood T cell repertoires in COVID-19. TCRdb keeps only in-frame clones here, not all; method: immunoSEQ multiplex PCR. The table shows fewer than 250,000 clones, with roughly four fifths occurring only once. The sequencing input was peripheral blood. The source of these receptors is a woman in her 70s with active or convalescent COVID-19. The CDR3 runs from the conserved cysteine through the conserved F or W. Fields, in order: D gene, V gene, clone size, J gene, CDR3 DNA, CDR3 protein. A D gene is named only where the DNA matches it firmly. Only part of the rows carry a size: once, few, many, or a class if the clone is expanded.

TRBD1	TRBV19	.	TRBJ1-2	TGTGCCAGTAGTATCGGGCAGGGGGGCCTTAACTATGGCTACACCTTC	CASSIGQGGLNYGYTF
.	TRBV5-5	.	TRBJ1-4	TGTGCCAGCAGCTTGGTCGCCGGTGCTAATGAAAAACTGTTTTTT	CASSLVAGANEKLFF
TRBD2	TRBV15	.	TRBJ2-1	TGTGCCACAAAAACCGGGACTAGTTACAATGAGCAGTTCTTC	CATKTGTSYNEQFF
TRBD2	TRBV6-5	.	TRBJ2-1	TGTGCCAGCAGTTACGAGGCGGGAGTCACCTATGAGCAGTTCTTC	CASSYEAGVTYEQFF
.	TRBV28	.	TRBJ1-4	TGTGCCAGCACTACCGACGGTGCTAGGAATGAAAAACTGTTTTTT	CASTTDGARNEKLFF
TRBD2	TRBV10-3	.	TRBJ2-7	TGTGCCACCAGGACTAGCGGGAAAATTTGGGAGCAGTACTTC	CATRTSGKIWEQYF
.	TRBV19	once	TRBJ2-6	TGTGCCAGTAGTATACTCTCTGGGGCCAACGTCCTGACTTTC	CASSILSGANVLTF
.	TRBV18	once	TRBJ2-1	TGTGCCAGCTCACCACCGGGTAGCGCCAGCAATGAGCAGTTCTTC	CASSPPGSASNEQFF
TRBD1	TRBV19	.	TRBJ2-7	TGTGCCAGTAGTACCCGGGACAGGGGGGACGAGCAGTACTTC	CASSTRDRGDEQYF
TRBD2	TRBV3-1/TRBV3-2	once	TRBJ2-1	TGTGCCAGCAGCCCCCGGACTAGCGGTAGCAATGAGCAGTTCTTC	CASSPRTSGSNEQFF
TRBD1	TRBV5-4	.	TRBJ2-6	TGTGCCAGCAGCTTGGCCCCGGGACAGGGTACCGGGGCCAACGTCCTGACTTTC	CASSLAPGQGTGANVLTF
TRBD2	TRBV7-7	.	TRBJ2-1	TGTGCCAGCAGCTTAGATGTTGGAGTAGCGGGAGGGTCCTACAATGAGCAGTTCTTC	CASSLDVGVAGGSYNEQFF
.	TRBV28	.	TRBJ1-2	TGTGCCAGCAGGCAGGGGAACCCTTATGGCTACACCTTC	CASRQGNPYGYTF
.	TRBV12-3/TRBV12-4	.	TRBJ1-6	TGTGCCAGCAGTTTAGCGGAAGCGGGAACCCTCCACTTT	CASSLAEAGTLHF
TRBD2	TRBV3-1/TRBV3-2	.	TRBJ2-5	TGTGCCAGCAGCACTTGGACTAGCAGCCAAGAGACCCAGTACTTC	CASSTWTSSQETQYF
.	TRBV19	.	TRBJ2-3	TGTGCCAGTATTGGGACTCATCGAGCTAGCACAGATACGCAGTATTTT	CASIGTHRASTDTQYF
TRBD1	TRBV5-4	.	TRBJ2-2	TGTGCCAGCAGCCTGAATTCGGGACAGTTTTCCGGGGAGCTGTTTTTT	CASSLNSGQFSGELFF
TRBD2	TRBV7-9	.	TRBJ2-5	TGTGCCAGCAGCTTAGCCCCCGGGACTAGCCTGCAAGAGACCCAGTACTTC	CASSLAPGTSLQETQYF
TRBD2	TRBV5-1	once	TRBJ2-1	TGCGCCAGCAGCTTGTATCCCACGCGGGAGGGTACCTACAATGAGCAGTTCTTC	CASSLYPTREGTYNEQFF
TRBD1	TRBV18	.	TRBJ2-3	TGTGCCAGCTCACCCGGGACAGGGGGCACAGATACGCAGTATTTT	CASSPGTGGTDTQYF
TRBD1	TRBV19	.	TRBJ2-7	TGTGCCAGTAGTGAACAGGGGCACGCTACCTACGAGCAGTACTTC	CASSEQGHATYEQYF
.	TRBV28	.	TRBJ2-5	TGTGCCAGCAACCATAGGAGACAGAACCTATATCTCCAAGAGACCCAGTACTTC	CASNHRRQNLYLQETQYF